These T cell receptor beta chains were read from a single sample in a study of cytomegalovirus exposure and HLA in healthy donors. Some clones are missing from TCRdb's copy, which holds only in-frame ones; the method was immunoSEQ multiplex PCR. The sample contains over 150,000 clones, about 71% of which appear only once. The sequenced material came from PBMCs. These receptors all stem from a woman aged 30 to 39 in good health and CMV-seronegative. The conserved cysteine and the conserved F or W are not part of the CDR3 here. D genes are given only for firm matches.

v_call d_call cdr3_aa
TRBV5-4 TRBD2 ASSDTSGSSYNEQF
TRBV4-2 TRBD1 ASSQEDYPGQGDEQY
TRBV4-2 TRBD1 ASSQEGPGQQETQY
TRBV28 NA ASRVDSTDTQY
TRBV7-9 NA ASRPGGYTEAF
TRBV6-1 TRBD2 ASRPLAGGEQY
TRBV7-2 NA ASSLMGGTHQPQH
TRBV5-6 TRBD1 ASSYDRVSEKLF
TRBV28 NA ASSGPGTETEKLF
TRBV6-6 NA ASSSRQANTGELF
TRBV5-1 TRBD2 ASSYWGLAAYEQY
TRBV30 TRBD2 AAWSGRQFASTDTQY
TRBV6-1 NA ASSEASSANEQF
TRBV18 TRBD2 ASSSRTGTTVTYEQY
TRBV18 TRBD2 ASSPTAGGRADTQY